One sample yielded the 24 T cell receptor beta chains listed below, sequenced in a study of T cells in Graves' hyperthyroidism and ophthalmopathy. From RNA transcripts, TCR beta CDR3 regions were amplified. The TCR CDR3 first-round RT-PCR relied on the HTBI primer set. TCRdb reanalysed the multiplex PCR reads using MiXCR and keeps one entry per CDR3 protein. Among more than 550,000 distinct CDR3 sequences listed, around 15% were seen once. The specimen was blood. These receptor sequences come from a man aged 45 to 65 with Graves' hyperthyroidism.

In its sample, this clonotype was seen a few times. The chain employs TRBV20-1 and TRBJ1-5; D is undetermined. Trimming removed 0 bases from V and 0 bases from J, with 9 bases in between. The CDR3 has 15 residues. Looked up from germline, CDR1 is DFQATT and CDR2 is SNEGSKA (reference sequence). The CDR3: CSARDWPYSNQPQHF. CDR3 DNA sequence: TGCAGTGCTAGAGATTGGCCATATAGCAATCAGCCCCAGCATTTT.

This clonotype turned up a few times. The chain carries TRBV29-1 and TRBJ2-1; 11 positions match TRBD2. V trimming: 0 bases; J trimming: 1 base; junction bases outside the gene matches: 11. Germline V gives CDR1 SQVTM, CDR2 ANQGSEA. The CDR3 is 19 residues long. CDR3 amino acids: CSVEDRRLAGGGSYNEQFF. The CDR3 DNA reads as TGCAGCGTTGAAGATCGTCGCCTAGCGGGAGGTGGATCCTACAATGAGCAGTTCTTC.

A remark on this clonotype: Compared with germline, one end of the junction differs, possibly owing to a read error. This chain links TRBV28 with TRBJ1-4, with 9 bases matching TRBD1. Germline V gene data show CDR1 as MDHEN and CDR2 as SYDVKM. CDR3 length: 16 residues. The CDR3 DNA follows: TGTGCCAGCAGTTTAAGAAGGGGACAGGGCAGAGAAAGACTGTTTTTT. This sequence encodes CASSLRRGQGRERLFF.

This clonotype was detected ten times or more. The chain joins TRBV12-3 or TRBV12-4 to TRBJ2-2; possible D gene TRBD1, 6 bases. Trimming cost V 6 bases and J 2 bases, with 19 bases left between them. The CDR3 runs to 17 residues. DNA of the CDR3: TGTGCCAGCAGACCTCCCACCGGGACACAAAACACCGGGGAGCTGTTTTTT. It yields the protein CASRPPTGTQNTGELFF.

This clonotype was recorded at least ten times. The rearrangement uses TRBV2 and TRBJ2-1, with D unresolved. With 7 bases removed from V and 4 bases from J, the gap between germline ends came to 8 bases. Germline-derived CDR1 and CDR2 are SNHLY and FYNNEI. The length of the CDR3 is 12 residues. CDR3 DNA sequence: TGTGCCAGCATGGACGGATACAATGAGCAGTTCTTC. This encodes CASMDGYNEQFF. Complete variable domain (other parts from reference TRBV2 and TRBJ2-1): EPEVTQTPSHQVTQMGQEVILRCVPISNHLYFYWYRQILGQKVEFLVSFYNNEISEKSEIFDDQFSVERPDGSNFTLKIRSTKLEDSAMYFCASMDGYNEQFFGPGTRLTVL.

The CDR3, as DNA: TGTGCCAGCTCAACGAGGGGAGATTCTGTACGTGAGCAGTTCTTC. It codes for CASSTRGDSVREQFF. The J gene is TRBJ2-1, the V gene TRBV18; D might be TRBD1 or TRBD2, each matching 5 bases. The V gene lost 5 bases and the J gene lost 9 bases, with 20 bases spanning the gap. From germline, CDR1 is KGHSH and CDR2 LQKENI. The CDR3 extends over 15 amino acids.

There are many counts of this clonotype. The CDR3 DNA is TGCAGTGCTATTGCTAGCGGGATTCTGGGAGATACGCAGTATTTT. Amino acids: CSAIASGILGDTQYF. The chain employs TRBV20-1 and TRBJ2-3; 9 bases align to TRBD2. Trimming took 4 bases from V and 5 from J; bases not matched to a gene: 10. The CDR3 sequence is 15 residues long. CDR1 and CDR2 from the germline V gene are DFQATT and SNEGSKA (reference sequence).

This rearrangement joins TRBV28 to TRBJ2-7; D is possibly TRBD1 (5 bases). The V end lost 6 bases, the J end lost 6 bases, and 24 bases lay between the germline ends. The CDR3 loop spans 16 amino acids. Looked up from germline, CDR1 is MDHEN and CDR2 is SYDVKM. CDR3 sequence (DNA): TGTGCCAGCAGCTCCCAGGATGGCAGGGCGATGATCGAGCAGTACTTC. The encoded protein is CASSSQDGRAMIEQYF.

This clonotype was seen more than once but under ten times. The rearrangement links TRBV19 to TRBJ1-1; 8 nucleotides align to TRBD1. CDR3 length equals 14 residues. Unmatched junction bases numbered 5, after V lost 4 bases and J lost 4 bases. Looked up from germline, CDR1 is LNHDA and CDR2 is SQIVND (reference sequence). CDR3 DNA sequence: TGTGCCAGTAGTAGGAAAACAGGGGGCACTGAAGCTTTCTTT. It yields the protein CASSRKTGGTEAFF.

This clonotype was observed at least ten times. The genes are TRBV7-2 and TRBJ2-3, with 7 bases aligning to TRBD2. With V trimmed by 5 bases and J by 5 bases, 7 bases remained unmatched. Germline CDR1 and CDR2: SGHTA and FQGNSA. There are 14 residues in the CDR3. The CDR3 DNA reads as TGTGCCAGCAGCCTCCGGGGAGGGTTAGATACGCAGTATTTT. Its protein is CASSLRGGLDTQYF.

This clonotype was observed once. The chain is built from TRBV9 and TRBJ1-2, with a possible D match to TRBD1 (5 bases). This CDR3 contains 13 residues. The germline V and J ends were trimmed by 5 bases and 6 bases, with 14 bases remaining between them. The germline gives CDR1 SGDLS, CDR2 YYNGEE. Written as DNA, the CDR3 is TGTGCCAGCAGAGATGTGGGGGACCATGGCTACACCTTC. Its protein product is CASRDVGDHGYTF.

Only a few counts were recorded for this clonotype. This chain joins TRBV29-1 and TRBJ1-1; TRBD1 aligns across 10 bases. The CDR3 spans 14 residues. With 1 base clipped from V and 4 bases from J, the junction kept 3 bases outside the gene matches. Germline V gene lookup returns CDR1 SQVTM and CDR2 ANQGSEA. CDR3 DNA sequence: TGCAGCGTTGAAGGTCGGACAGGGGGCACTGAAGCTTTCTTT. The encoded protein is CSVEGRTGGTEAFF. Using reference TRBV29-1 and TRBJ1-1 for the parts outside the CDR3, the full variable domain is SAVISQKPSRDICQRGTSLTIQCQVDSQVTMMFWYRQQPGQSLTLIATANQGSEATYESGFVIDKFPISRPNLTFSTLTVSNMSPEDSSIYLCSVEGRTGGTEAFFGQGTRLTVV.

This clonotype was detected many times. J is TRBJ2-7 and V is TRBV7-2, with D hard to call. Trimming took 4 bases from V and 5 from J, leaving 9 bases between them. The CDR3 is 12 residues long. Germline loops: CDR1 SGHTA, CDR2 FQGNSA. The CDR3 DNA is TGTGCCAGCAGCTCCCCTCGGGACGAGCAGTACTTC. Amino acids: CASSSPRDEQYF.

The chain couples TRBV27 to TRBJ2-7, with D possibly being TRBD1 or TRBD2 (6 bases each). CDR1 and CDR2 from the germline V gene are MNHEY and SMNVEV (reference sequence). This CDR3 contains 14 residues. V was clipped by 3 bases and J by 5 bases, with 14 bases between them. DNA for the CDR3: TGTGCCAGCAGTTTCCAGGGGAGGTTCCACGAGCAGTACTTC. This gives the protein CASSFQGRFHEQYF.

The gene calls are TRBV27 and TRBJ2-1; TRBD2 aligns across 8 bases. The CDR3 is made up of 13 amino acids. The trim removed 6 bases at V and 7 bases at J, leaving 5 bases unmatched. Germline loops: CDR1 MNHEY, CDR2 SMNVEV (reference sequence). CDR3 loop: CASSYLAGNEQFF. The CDR3 DNA sequence: TGTGCCAGCAGCTATTTAGCGGGGAATGAGCAGTTCTTC.

This clonotype has at least ten counts. The chain has TRBV20-1 and TRBJ2-1; D remains unclear. This CDR3 has 13 residues. The germline V and J ends were trimmed by 3 bases and 0 bases, with 6 bases remaining between them. Per the germline V gene, CDR1 is DFQATT and CDR2 is SNEGSKA (reference sequence). In nucleotides, the CDR3 is TGCAGTGCTAGCGAGAGCTCCTACAATGAGCAGTTCTTC. Translated, it gives CSASESSYNEQFF.

This clonotype showed up just a few times. V and J are TRBV5-6 and TRBJ2-7; TRBD2 aligns across 15 bases. From germline, CDR1 is SGHDT and CDR2 YYEEEE. The CDR3 runs 19 residues. The V segment lost 1 base and the J segment 3 bases; nucleotides outside the gene matches: 11. This chain's CDR3 is CASSLFWTSGRARYYEQYF. The CDR3 nucleotides read TGTGCCAGCAGCTTGTTTTGGACTAGCGGGAGGGCACGGTACTACGAGCAGTACTTC. Based on the CDR3 plus reference TRBV5-6 and TRBJ2-7, the full variable domain is DAGVTQSPTHLIKTRGQQVTLRCSPKSGHDTVSWYQQALGQGPQFIFQYYEEEERQRGNFPDRFSGHQFPNYSSELNVNALLLGDSALYLCASSLFWTSGRARYYEQYFGPGTRLTVT.

This clonotype was seen a handful of times. J is TRBJ2-5 and V is TRBV20-1; the match to TRBD1 covers 8 bases. The germline V gene has CDR1 DFQATT and CDR2 SNEGSKA (reference sequence). CDR3 length: 14 residues. V dropped 4 bases and J dropped 5; count of bases not matched to a gene: 9. The CDR3 loop is CSATPDREAETQYF. CDR3 coding DNA: TGCAGTGCTACTCCGGACAGGGAGGCCGAGACCCAGTACTTC.

The rearrangement joins TRBV6-2 or TRBV6-3 to TRBJ2-1, with unresolved D. With 3 bases removed from V and 0 bases from J, the gap between germline ends came to 15 bases. In germline, CDR1 is MNHEY, CDR2 SVGEGT. The CDR3 consists of 17 residues. CDR3 coding DNA: TGTGCCAGCAGTTATTGGACGGCGGCAAGCTCCTACAATGAGCAGTTCTTC. Residues: CASSYWTAASSYNEQFF.

This clonotype was observed a few times. This chain joins TRBV28 and TRBJ2-5; 8 nucleotides align to TRBD2. Trimming at V came to 6 bases and at J to 5 bases, leaving 14 bases not matched to a gene. CDR3 length: 16 amino acids. Germline CDR1 MDHEN, CDR2 SYDVKM. CDR3 in DNA: TGTGCCAGCAGGTTACTCTTTCTAGCGGGTGACGAGACCCAGTACTTC. Its protein product is CASRLLFLAGDETQYF.

This clonotype was counted many times. The chain recombines TRBV6-1 with TRBJ1-5; D possibly corresponds to TRBD1 (5 bases). This CDR3 region has 16 residues. Germline-derived CDR1 and CDR2 are MNHNS and SASEGT. V was pared by 2 bases and J by 6 bases, with 17 bases between. The CDR3 nucleotides read TGTGCCAGCAGTGAAAGTTTTAGGGGAATGGTTCAGCCCCAGCATTTT. Its translation is CASSESFRGMVQPQHF.

The rearrangement uses TRBV3-1 and TRBJ2-7, with a tentative D call TRBD1 (5 bases). The V gene's germline CDR1 is LGHDT and CDR2 YNNKEL (reference sequence). This CDR3 is 18 amino acids long. V lost 0 bases and J lost 5, with 23 bases in between. CDR3 nucleotides: TGTGCCAGCAGCCAAGATATTTTTAGGGCAGGGATATACCACGAGCAGTACTTC. Amino acids: CASSQDIFRAGIYHEQYF.

This clonotype was recorded at least ten times. CDR3 region: CAIRSRDRVYEQYF. The CDR3 region has the DNA TGTGCCATCAGAAGCCGGGACAGGGTCTACGAGCAGTACTTC. The genes are TRBV10-3 and TRBJ2-7, with TRBD1 matching 9 bases. This CDR3 is built from 14 residues. Looked up from germline, CDR1 is ENHRY and CDR2 is SYGVKD. Unmatched junction bases numbered 6, after V lost 6 bases and J lost 3 bases.

This clonotype was observed a handful of times. The rearrangement links TRBV9 to TRBJ2-3, with TRBD1 matching over 9 bases. Trimming cost V 4 bases and J 5 bases; bases outside gene matches: 11. The CDR3 extends over 16 amino acids. Germline CDR1 SGDLS, CDR2 YYNGEE. The CDR3 here is CASSFHRDRVGDTQYF. The CDR3 nucleotides are TGTGCCAGCAGCTTCCACCGGGACAGGGTCGGAGATACGCAGTATTTT.